The entry below gives a single T cell receptor (beta chain) sequence along with its context. Generated by immunoSEQ multiplex PCR, the TCRdb table keeps only in-frame clones and is missing some. Of some 98,000 clones in the sample, more than 85% were seen once. The data belong to a study of OX40 agonist ivuxolimab in advanced cancers. The CDR3 contains 15 residues. Germline assignment: CDR1 SGHTA and CDR2 FQGNSA. V lost 5 bases, J lost 5 bases, and 10 bases stayed unmatched. This specimen consisted of CD4+ or CD8+ T cells sorted from blood, obtained in a trial of the OX40 agonist ivuxolimab. This clonotype originated in an adult with an advanced solid tumor such as melanoma, head and neck, liver or kidney cancer. The rearrangement uses TRBV7-2 and TRBJ2-7; 9 bases are shared with TRBD1. CDR3: CASSETGTGSHEQYF. In nucleotides, the CDR3 is TGTGCCAGCAGCGAAACCGGGACAGGGTCACACGAGCAGTACTTC.